Following are 27 T cell receptor beta chains from one sample sequenced in a study of blood T cells in healthy people across ages. A second PCR, run for about 7 to 11 cycles, used a sample-barcoded 5' primer plus a J-beta primer mix. TCRdb passed the 5' RACE reads through MiXCR, listing each CDR3 protein once. The sample records roughly 1.9 million distinct CDR3 sequences, about two fifths being singletons. The sequenced sample consisted of blood. The receptors originated from a human donor in good health.

This clonotype occurred once. This chain joins TRBV9 and TRBJ2-3; the D gene is possibly TRBD2 (7 bases). Germline lookup yields CDR1 SGDLS and CDR2 YYNGEE. The CDR3 loop spans 16 amino acids. The V end lost 3 bases, the J end lost 0 bases, and 14 bases lay between the germline ends. CDR3 in DNA: TGTGCCAGCAGCGCAGGGAGGGGGGTAAGCACAGATACGCAGTATTTT. Its translation: CASSAGRGVSTDTQYF.

V and J are TRBV7-2 and TRBJ2-3, with 11 bases matching TRBD2. This CDR3 is 19 amino acids long. With 4 bases clipped from V and 4 bases from J, the junction kept 16 bases outside the gene matches. Germline V gives CDR1 SGHTA, CDR2 FQGNSA. DNA for the CDR3: TGTGCCAGCAGCTATCTAGGGACTAGCGGATCCTCAATGGCAGATACGCAGTATTTT. Its translation: CASSYLGTSGSSMADTQYF.

In its sample, this clonotype was seen a few times. The rearrangement joins TRBV7-2 to TRBJ2-7; possibly TRBD2 for D (7 bases). With 5 bases removed from V and 1 base from J, the gap between germline ends came to 18 bases. The CDR3 length is 16 residues. Germline V lookup: CDR1 SGHTA, CDR2 FQGNSA. CDR3 region: CASSPRGGALSYEQYF. The CDR3 DNA follows: TGTGCCAGCAGCCCAAGGGGGGGAGCGTTATCCTACGAGCAGTACTTC.

The sample holds a few counts of this clonotype. The V gene is TRBV15, the J gene TRBJ2-3, with D possibly being TRBD2 (6 bases). V shed 5 bases and J shed 4 bases, with 10 bases lying between them. This CDR3 contains 13 residues. Germline V gives CDR1 LNHNV, CDR2 YYDKDF (reference sequence). The chain's CDR3 is CATSSASADTQYF. The DNA for the CDR3 is TGTGCCACCAGCTCGGCTAGCGCAGATACGCAGTATTTT.

This clonotype showed up just a few times. The CDR3 coding sequence is TGTGCCAGCAGTTACCACAATGGCTACACCTTC. Encoded protein: CASSYHNGYTF. The chain combines TRBV2 with TRBJ1-2, with no clear D. CDR3 size: 11 residues. With 5 bases removed from V and 6 bases from J, the gap between germline ends came to 7 bases. CDR1 SNHLY and CDR2 FYNNEI come from the germline V gene.

This rearrangement joins TRBV6-5 to TRBJ2-1; D call uncertain. The CDR3 runs to 12 residues. The ends were cut back, 10 bases at V and 0 bases at J, with 7 bases in the middle. Germline CDR1 and CDR2: MNHEY and SVGAGI. CDR3 DNA sequence: TGTGCCACCACAAGCTCCTACAATGAGCAGTTCTTC. It is translated as CATTSSYNEQFF.

The V and J genes are TRBV7-9 and TRBJ2-1; 11 nucleotides line up with TRBD2. Germline CDR1 is SEHNR and CDR2 is FQNEAQ (reference sequence). The J segment lost 7 bases and the V segment lost 0 bases, leaving 8 bases of the junction unmatched. The CDR3 length is 17 residues. The CDR3: CASSLAIAGGSWNEQFF. The CDR3 DNA follows: TGTGCCAGCAGCTTAGCGATAGCGGGGGGGTCATGGAATGAGCAGTTCTTC. Based on the CDR3 plus reference TRBV7-9 and TRBJ2-1, the full variable domain is DTGVSQNPRHKITKRGQNVTFRCDPISEHNRLYWYRQTLGQGPEFLTYFQNEAQLEKSRLLSDRFSAERPKGSFSTLEIQRTEQGDSAMYLCASSLAIAGGSWNEQFFGPGTRLTVL.

The chain employs TRBV29-1 and TRBJ2-1; TRBD2 aligns across 10 bases. Germline CDR1 and CDR2: SQVTM and ANQGSEA. The CDR3 sequence is 14 residues long. V was pared by 8 bases and J by 10 bases, with 14 bases of the junction left unmatched. The CDR3 loop is CSFQTAGGSNEQFF. In nucleotides, the CDR3 is TGCAGCTTCCAGACAGCGGGGGGGTCAAACGAGCAGTTCTTC.

The chain uses TRBV27 and TRBJ2-1; the match to TRBD1 covers 11 bases. This CDR3 has 16 residues. V gave up 8 bases and J gave up 9 bases; unmatched junction bases: 15. Germline V CDR1 and CDR2: MNHEY, SMNVEV (reference sequence). Written as DNA, the CDR3 is TGTGCCAGCGCCGCCCTTGGGACAGGGGGTTTAGGTGAGCAGTTCTTC. This sequence encodes CASAALGTGGLGEQFF.

This clonotype was counted between two and nine times. V usage is TRBV7-8 and J usage is TRBJ2-7; TRBD2 might be the D (6 bases). The length of the CDR3 is 13 residues. Germline values: CDR1 SGHVS, CDR2 FQNEAQ. The V and J ends lost 4 bases and 5 bases respectively, with 12 bases between them. CDR3 bases: TGTGCCAGCAGCTCCCCTAGCGCCCACGAGCAGTACTTC. Translated: CASSSPSAHEQYF.

This clonotype was seen more than once but under ten times. This chain links TRBV7-9 with TRBJ2-7; perhaps D is TRBD1 or TRBD2 (5 bases each). The CDR3 contains 13 residues. Trimming pared 1 base from V and 6 bases from J, leaving 10 bases between. Germline V gene data show CDR1 as SEHNR and CDR2 as FQNEAQ (reference sequence). In DNA form, the CDR3 reads TGTGCCAGCAGCTTAGGAGGGACCATCGAGCAGTACTTC. It encodes CASSLGGTIEQYF.

This clonotype was seen a few times. The V call is TRBV12-3 or TRBV12-4, the J call TRBJ1-1, with 9 nucleotides matching TRBD1. V lost 4 bases to trimming and J lost 11 bases; unmatched junction nucleotides: 8. This CDR3 region has 13 residues. CDR3 in DNA: TGTGCCAGCAGTTCCGACAGGGGGGATAGGGCTTTCTTT. This sequence encodes CASSSDRGDRAFF.

This clonotype was seen only a few times. The rearrangement links TRBV15 to TRBJ1-5; TRBD1 matches 8 bases. Germline values: CDR1 LNHNV, CDR2 YYDKDF (reference sequence). The length of the CDR3 is 16 residues. J was trimmed by 2 bases and V by 5 bases; bases with no gene match: 8. The CDR3 here is CATSWGWGQGNQPQHF. CDR3 nucleotide sequence: TGTGCCACCAGCTGGGGATGGGGACAGGGCAATCAGCCCCAGCATTTT. The full variable domain, completed using reference TRBV15 and TRBJ1-5, is DAMVIQNPRYQVTQFGKPVTLSCSQTLNHNVMYWYQQKSSQAPKLLFHYYDKDFNNEADTPDNFQSRRPNTSFCFLDIRSPGLGDTAMYLCATSWGWGQGNQPQHFGDGTRLSIL.

The rearrangement joins TRBV7-9 to TRBJ2-5; D is perhaps TRBD2 (6 bases). Trimming cost V 8 bases and J 5 bases, with 21 bases left between them. The CDR3 is made up of 15 amino acids. Germline CDR1 reads SEHNR; CDR2 reads FQNEAQ (reference sequence). The CDR3 DNA sequence: TGTGCCAGCCGAAAGGCAGGCGGGGCCGGTGAGACCCAGTACTTC. The encoded protein is CASRKAGGAGETQYF.

The chain is built from TRBV29-1 and TRBJ2-3; D uncertain. V was trimmed by 8 bases and J by 3 bases, leaving 15 bases between them. Germline V gives CDR1 SQVTM, CDR2 ANQGSEA. The CDR3 is 13 residues long. In nucleotides, the CDR3 is TGCAGCCCCCGTTTGCATCTGACAGATACGCAGTATTTT. Encoded protein: CSPRLHLTDTQYF.

The rearrangement links TRBV7-6 to TRBJ1-4, with D unclear. The CDR3 runs 15 residues. Trimming stripped 5 bases from V and 3 bases from J, with 13 bases between. The V gene's germline CDR1 is SGHVS and CDR2 FNYEAQ. In DNA, the CDR3 is TGTGCCAGCAGCGTATCTGGGAGGTCTAATGAAAAACTGTTTTTT. It specifies CASSVSGRSNEKLFF.

CDR3 protein: CASSLEALAGRYNEQFF. CDR3 bases: TGCGCCAGCAGCTTGGAAGCCCTAGCGGGGAGGTACAATGAGCAGTTCTTC. The rearrangement links TRBV5-1 to TRBJ2-1, with 9 bases identical to TRBD2. Looked up from germline, CDR1 is SGHRS and CDR2 is YFSETQ. V was clipped by 0 bases and J by 4 bases; unmatched bases: 8. This CDR3 has 17 residues.

This clonotype is a singleton in its sample. This rearrangement joins TRBV12-3 or TRBV12-4 to TRBJ2-4; D might be TRBD2 (6 bases). V lost 6 bases to trimming and J lost 13 bases, with 19 bases between them. The CDR3 is 13 amino acids. In DNA, the CDR3 is TGTGCCAGCAGGCGGGACGGCTATTACGTGCAGTACTTC. It yields the protein CASRRDGYYVQYF.

This clonotype was seen only a few times. This sequence joins TRBV6-1 and TRBJ1-6, with D tentatively TRBD1 (6 bases). Germline assignment: CDR1 MNHNS and CDR2 SASEGT. With 3 bases removed from V and 8 bases from J, the gap between germline ends came to 23 bases. This CDR3 is built from 18 residues. The CDR3 bases are TGTGCCAGCAGTGATCGGTGGGGGCCCACCAGGGGCTATTCACCCCTCCACTTT. This gives the protein CASSDRWGPTRGYSPLHF.

V gene TRBV6-1 combines with J gene TRBJ2-7, with a weak D call TRBD1 (6 bases). With 5 bases removed from V and 0 bases from J, the gap between germline ends came to 29 bases. Germline CDR1 and CDR2: MNHNS and SASEGT. This CDR3 is built from 20 residues. CDR3: CASSPYKITGLTLSSYEQYF. The CDR3, as DNA: TGTGCCAGCAGTCCCTATAAAATTACAGGGCTTACCTTGAGCTCCTACGAGCAGTACTTC.

This chain joins TRBV14 and TRBJ2-3, with D tentatively TRBD2 (6 bases). CDR1 SGHDN and CDR2 FVKESK come from the germline V gene. The CDR3 runs to 14 residues. V lost 2 bases to trimming and J lost 4 bases, with 10 bases between them. This CDR3 reads CASSQPSGADTQYF. CDR3 nucleotides: TGTGCCAGCAGCCAACCGTCGGGAGCAGATACGCAGTATTTT.

The J gene is TRBJ2-7, the V gene TRBV6-1; maybe TRBD1 (6 bases). This CDR3 comprises 17 residues. V shed 7 bases and J shed 0 bases, with 22 bases lying between them. Germline values: CDR1 MNHNS, CDR2 SASEGT. In DNA form, the CDR3 reads TGTGCCAGCATGAGGGCCTCCGGGACACTTAGCTCCTACGAGCAGTACTTC. This sequence encodes CASMRASGTLSSYEQYF.

V gene TRBV11-3 combines with J gene TRBJ2-1; a possible D gene is TRBD2 (5 bases). Deletions cut 8 bases from V and 5 bases from J, with 13 bases between. The germline gives CDR1 SGHNT, CDR2 YENEEA. The CDR3 has 13 residues. The CDR3 DNA reads as TGTGCCAGCGTCGACCCCGGGGACAATGAGCAGTTCTTC. It specifies CASVDPGDNEQFF.

This chain joins TRBV29-1 and TRBJ2-1, with no clear D. Trimming left V 5 bases short and J 10 bases short, with 15 bases between. The CDR3 consists of 12 residues. Germline V gene sequence: CDR1 SQVTM, CDR2 ANQGSEA. CDR3 sequence: CSVLGFSYEQFF. The DNA of the CDR3 is TGCAGCGTTCTCGGATTCTCCTACGAGCAGTTCTTC.

The V gene is TRBV6-6, the J gene TRBJ2-7; no clear D gene. The V end lost 4 bases, the J end lost 2 bases, and 15 bases lay between the germline ends. The CDR3 contains 15 residues. Germline CDR1 MNHNY, CDR2 SVGAGI (reference sequence). CDR3 bases: TGTGCCAGCAGTTCTATGACACCACCGGCCTACGAGCAGTACTTC. Translation gives CASSSMTPPAYEQYF.

Concerning this clonotype: The junction shows a germline mismatch at one end, possibly a read error. This chain connects TRBV7-7 to TRBJ2-3; TRBD1 agrees at 9 bases. The CDR3 sequence is 14 residues long. CDR1 is SSHAT and CDR2 is FNYEAQ in the germline V gene (reference sequence). In nucleotides, the CDR3 is TGCGCTAGCAGCGGTACAGGGGGCCCAGATACGCAGTATTTT. Translation gives CASSGTGGPDTQYF.

The chain employs TRBV27 and TRBJ2-3; 9 bases map to TRBD2. Unmatched junction bases numbered 9, after V lost 2 bases and J lost 3 bases. The CDR3 runs 17 residues. Germline V gene data show CDR1 as MNHEY and CDR2 as SMNVEV (reference sequence). The CDR3, as DNA: TGTGCCAGCAGTTTAGGGGAGGCGGGAGGGCCGACAGATACGCAGTATTTT. It yields the protein CASSLGEAGGPTDTQYF.